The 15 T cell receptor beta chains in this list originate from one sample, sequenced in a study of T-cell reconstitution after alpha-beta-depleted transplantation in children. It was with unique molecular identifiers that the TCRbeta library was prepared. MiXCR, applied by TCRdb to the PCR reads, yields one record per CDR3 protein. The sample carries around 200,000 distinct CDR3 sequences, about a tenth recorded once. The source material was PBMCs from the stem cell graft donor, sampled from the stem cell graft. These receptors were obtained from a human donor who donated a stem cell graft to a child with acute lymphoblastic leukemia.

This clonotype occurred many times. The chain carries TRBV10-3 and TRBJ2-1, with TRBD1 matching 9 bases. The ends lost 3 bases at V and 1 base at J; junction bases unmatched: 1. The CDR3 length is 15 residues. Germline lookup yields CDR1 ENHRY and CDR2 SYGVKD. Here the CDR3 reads CAISDGTGSYNEQFF. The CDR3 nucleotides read TGTGCCATCAGTGACGGGACAGGGTCCTACAATGAGCAGTTCTTC.

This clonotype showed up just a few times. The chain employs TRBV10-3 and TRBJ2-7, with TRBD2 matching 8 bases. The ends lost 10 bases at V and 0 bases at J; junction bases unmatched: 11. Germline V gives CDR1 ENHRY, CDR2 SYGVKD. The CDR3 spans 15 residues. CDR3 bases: TGTGCCACGGGGGGGCTAGCGGATTTCTCCTACGAGCAGTACTTC. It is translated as CATGGLADFSYEQYF.

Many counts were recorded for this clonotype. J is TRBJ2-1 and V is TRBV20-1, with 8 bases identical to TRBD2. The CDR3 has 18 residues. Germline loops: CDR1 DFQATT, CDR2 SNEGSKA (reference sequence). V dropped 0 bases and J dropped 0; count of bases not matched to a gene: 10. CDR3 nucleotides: TGCAGTGCTAGAGATCAAATTAGCGGGGATAGCTCCTACAATGAGCAGTTCTTC. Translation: CSARDQISGDSSYNEQFF.

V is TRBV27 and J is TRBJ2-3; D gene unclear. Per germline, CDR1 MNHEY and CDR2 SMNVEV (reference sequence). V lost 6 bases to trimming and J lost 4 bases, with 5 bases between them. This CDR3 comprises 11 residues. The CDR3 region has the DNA TGTGCCAGCAGGATTGCAGATACGCAGTATTTT. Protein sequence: CASRIADTQYF.

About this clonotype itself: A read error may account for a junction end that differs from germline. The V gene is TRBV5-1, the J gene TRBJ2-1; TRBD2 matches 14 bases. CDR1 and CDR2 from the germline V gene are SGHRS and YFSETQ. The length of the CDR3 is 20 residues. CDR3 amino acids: CASSLRPGLAGDSSYNEQFF. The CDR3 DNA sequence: TGCGCCAGCAGCCTCCGACCGGGACTAGCGGGGGATAGCTCCTATAATGAGCAGTTCTTC.

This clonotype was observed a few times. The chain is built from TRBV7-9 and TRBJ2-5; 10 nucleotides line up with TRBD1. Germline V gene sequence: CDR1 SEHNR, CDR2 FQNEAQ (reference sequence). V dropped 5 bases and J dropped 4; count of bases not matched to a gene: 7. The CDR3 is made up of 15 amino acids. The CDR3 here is CASSPPGTGAETQYF. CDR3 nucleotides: TGTGCCAGCAGCCCCCCCGGGACAGGGGCAGAGACCCAGTACTTC. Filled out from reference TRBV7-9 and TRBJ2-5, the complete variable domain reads DTGVSQNPRHKITKRGQNVTFRCDPISEHNRLYWYRQTLGQGPEFLTYFQNEAQLEKSRLLSDRFSAERPKGSFSTLEIQRTEQGDSAMYLCASSPPGTGAETQYFGPGTRLLVL.

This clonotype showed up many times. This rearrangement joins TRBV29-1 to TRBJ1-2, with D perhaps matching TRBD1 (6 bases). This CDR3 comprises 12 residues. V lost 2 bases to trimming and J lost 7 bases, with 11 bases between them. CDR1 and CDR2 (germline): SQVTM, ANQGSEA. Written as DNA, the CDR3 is TGCAGCGTTGAATCAGGGGAGGGTGGCTACACCTTC. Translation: CSVESGEGGYTF.

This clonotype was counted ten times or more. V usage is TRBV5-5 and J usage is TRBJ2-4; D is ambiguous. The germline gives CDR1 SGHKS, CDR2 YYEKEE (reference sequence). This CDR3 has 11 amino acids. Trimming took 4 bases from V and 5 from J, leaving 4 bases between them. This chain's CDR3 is CASSRENIQYF. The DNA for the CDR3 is TGTGCCAGCAGCCGCGAAAACATTCAGTACTTC.

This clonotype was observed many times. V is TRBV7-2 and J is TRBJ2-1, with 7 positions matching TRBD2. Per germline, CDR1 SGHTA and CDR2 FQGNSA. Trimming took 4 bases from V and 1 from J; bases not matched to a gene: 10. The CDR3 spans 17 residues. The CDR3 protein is CASSSPGKGLSYNEQFF. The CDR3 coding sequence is TGTGCCAGCAGCTCGCCGGGCAAGGGACTATCCTACAATGAGCAGTTCTTC.

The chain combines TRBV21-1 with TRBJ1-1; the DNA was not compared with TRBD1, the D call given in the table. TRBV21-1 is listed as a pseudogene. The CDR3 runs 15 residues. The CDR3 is CASSKVEGVNTEAFF. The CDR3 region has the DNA TGTGCCAGCAGCAAAGTTGAGGGGGTTAACACTGAAGCTTTCTTT.

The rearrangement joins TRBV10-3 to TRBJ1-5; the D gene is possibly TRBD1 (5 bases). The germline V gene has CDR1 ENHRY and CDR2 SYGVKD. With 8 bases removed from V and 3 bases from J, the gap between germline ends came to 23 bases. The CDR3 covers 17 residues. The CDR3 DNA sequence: TGTGCCATCCCCCGTTCGACAGTCAGGAGGAACAATCAGCCCCAGCATTTT. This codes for CAIPRSTVRRNNQPQHF.

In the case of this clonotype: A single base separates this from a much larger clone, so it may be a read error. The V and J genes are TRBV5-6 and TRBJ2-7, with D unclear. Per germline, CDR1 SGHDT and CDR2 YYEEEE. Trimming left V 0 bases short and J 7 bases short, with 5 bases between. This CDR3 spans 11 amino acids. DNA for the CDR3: TGTGCCAGCAGCTTGGTTATGGAGCAGTACTTC. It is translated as CASSLVMEQYF.

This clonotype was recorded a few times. The CDR3 loop is CASSLKGPGELFF. The CDR3 DNA follows: TGTGCCAGCAGTTTAAAGGGCCCCGGGGAGCTGTTTTTT. The V call is TRBV12-3 or TRBV12-4, the J call TRBJ2-2; D unresolved. CDR3 length equals 13 residues. V was shortened by 2 bases and J by 6 bases, with 7 bases between the two germline ends.

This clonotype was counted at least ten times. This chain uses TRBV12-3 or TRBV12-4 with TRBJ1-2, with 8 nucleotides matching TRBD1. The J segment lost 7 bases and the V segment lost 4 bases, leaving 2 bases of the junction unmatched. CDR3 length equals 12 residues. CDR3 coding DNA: TGTGCCAGCAGTTACGACAGGGGTGGCTACACCTTC. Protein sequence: CASSYDRGGYTF.

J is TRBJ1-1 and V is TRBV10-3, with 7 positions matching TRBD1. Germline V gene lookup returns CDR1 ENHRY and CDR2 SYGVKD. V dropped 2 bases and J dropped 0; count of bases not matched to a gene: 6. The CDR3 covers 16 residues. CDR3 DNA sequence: TGTGCCATCAGTGAGAACAGGGGCGGGATGAACACTGAAGCTTTCTTT. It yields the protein CAISENRGGMNTEAFF.